A single sample is the source of the 27 T cell receptor beta chains below, sequenced in a study of shared clonotypes between healthy human individuals. TCRdb's table, derived via immunoSEQ multiplex PCR, lists solely in-frame clones and lacks some. The sample gives some 1.5 million clones, 95% to 99% of which show up once; approximately 0.44% is in the top ten. The source material was naive CD4+ T cells sorted from blood. Subset denoted: CD45RA+ positively selected. The receptors come from a man aged 30-40 years in good health.

The chain carries TRBV5-1 and TRBJ1-1; 8 bases align to TRBD1. V was pared by 6 bases and J by 6 bases, with 7 bases of the junction left unmatched. There are 13 residues in the CDR3. The germline V gene encodes CDR1 SGHRS and CDR2 YFSETQ. The CDR3 region has the DNA TGCGCCAGCACCAACTCAGGGGGCCCTGAAGCTTTCTTT. It yields the protein CASTNSGGPEAFF.

The rearrangement links TRBV9 to TRBJ2-1; a possible D gene is TRBD2 (6 bases). Trimming removed 0 bases from V and 6 bases from J, with 10 bases in between. Germline V gene lookup returns CDR1 SGDLS and CDR2 YYNGEE. The CDR3 spans 14 residues. The CDR3 region is CASSVGGVSNEQFF. In DNA, the CDR3 is TGTGCCAGCAGCGTAGGGGGGGTAAGCAATGAGCAGTTCTTC.

As concerns this clone: Other DNA sequences in the same sample also yield this CDR3. The gene calls are TRBV29-1 and TRBJ2-3; D may be TRBD2 (5 bases). CDR1 and CDR2 from the germline V gene are SQVTM and ANQGSEA. The CDR3 is 13 amino acids. V was trimmed by 6 bases and J by 2 bases, leaving 12 bases between them. CDR3 protein: CSVEGRNTDTQYF. Written as DNA, the CDR3 is TGCAGCGTCGAGGGAAGGAACACAGATACGCAGTATTTT.

This clone was counted once. This sequence joins TRBV20-1 and TRBJ2-5, with D possibly being TRBD1 or TRBD2 (5 bases each). Germline V gene sequence: CDR1 DFQATT, CDR2 SNEGSKA (reference sequence). The CDR3 has 11 residues. Trimming took off 7 bases at V and 5 bases at J, with 11 bases between the two ends. For the CDR3, the DNA is TGCAGTGGGGACCGAAGGGAGACCCAGTACTTC. Translation gives CSGDRRETQYF.

This clone has only one observation. The rearrangement links TRBV5-6 to TRBJ2-7, with D uncertain. Trimming stripped 4 bases from V and 3 bases from J, with 11 bases between. Germline values: CDR1 SGHDT, CDR2 YYEEEE. The CDR3 has 13 amino acids. The CDR3 spells CASSPSWSYEQYF. The CDR3 DNA sequence: TGTGCCAGCAGCCCGTCTTGGAGCTACGAGCAGTACTTC. Variable domain in full (rest from reference TRBV5-6 and TRBJ2-7): DAGVTQSPTHLIKTRGQQVTLRCSPKSGHDTVSWYQQALGQGPQFIFQYYEEEERQRGNFPDRFSGHQFPNYSSELNVNALLLGDSALYLCASSPSWSYEQYFGPGTRLTVT.

The rearrangement links TRBV18 to TRBJ1-5, with TRBD1 as a possible D gene (5 bases). This CDR3 comprises 18 residues. Looked up from germline, CDR1 is KGHSH and CDR2 is LQKENI. Trimming left V 3 bases short and J 0 bases short, with 18 bases between. The CDR3 bases are TGTGCCAGCTCACCTCGCTCCTCAGGGCGTAATAGCAATCAGCCCCAGCATTTT. As protein: CASSPRSSGRNSNQPQHF.

The rearrangement links TRBV7-9 to TRBJ2-7; D gene ambiguous. In germline, CDR1 is SEHNR, CDR2 FQNEAQ (reference sequence). Trimming cost V 8 bases and J 3 bases, with 8 bases left between them. The CDR3 loop spans 11 amino acids. The CDR3 spells CASGGNYEQYF. The CDR3 DNA sequence: TGTGCCAGCGGTGGGAACTACGAGCAGTACTTC.

The chain links TRBV10-1 to TRBJ1-4; no clear D gene. Germline V lookup: CDR1 WNHNN, CDR2 SYGVQD (reference sequence). V lost 3 bases, J lost 4 bases, and 9 bases lay in between. This CDR3 is 14 amino acids long. In nucleotides, the CDR3 is TGCGCCAGCAGTGATGGGCGACGTAATGAAAAACTGTTTTTT. Translating it yields CASSDGRRNEKLFF.

The chain couples TRBV5-1 to TRBJ2-7; 8 bases map to TRBD1. The CDR3 extends over 16 amino acids. From germline, CDR1 is SGHRS and CDR2 YFSETQ. The V and J ends lost 4 bases and 5 bases, in that order; junction bases with no gene match: 14. CDR3 bases: TGCGCCAGCAGCCCTGGACAGGGCGGGTACCTGGACGAGCAGTACTTC. Its translation is CASSPGQGGYLDEQYF.

The chain links TRBV27 to TRBJ2-1; 8 bases are shared with TRBD2. J was trimmed by 0 bases and V by 4 bases; bases with no gene match: 2. The CDR3 extends over 15 amino acids. The germline V gene encodes CDR1 MNHEY and CDR2 SMNVEV (reference sequence). CDR3 DNA: TGTGCCAGCAGTTCAAGCGGGAGCTCCTACAATGAGCAGTTCTTC. It is translated as CASSSSGSSYNEQFF.

The CDR3 DNA reads as TGTGCCAGCAGGGACTTGAGTGAAAAACTGTTTTTT. Residues: CASRDLSEKLFF. This chain connects TRBV2 to TRBJ1-4; D remains unclear. Trimming shortened V by 6 bases and J by 7 bases, and 9 bases separated the two germline ends. The germline V gene has CDR1 SNHLY and CDR2 FYNNEI. The CDR3 sequence is 12 residues long.

The rearrangement links TRBV2 to TRBJ2-2, with D perhaps matching TRBD1 (5 bases). CDR1 is SNHLY, CDR2 FYNNEI, per germline. The CDR3 runs to 14 residues. Trimming shortened V by 4 bases and J by 6 bases, and 12 bases separated the two germline ends. In DNA, the CDR3 is TGTGCCAGCAGTGTGGGGCCGAGCGCCGGGGAGCTGTTTTTT. It codes for CASSVGPSAGELFF.

The gene calls are TRBV10-3 and TRBJ2-1, with 9 positions matching TRBD2. The V gene end was trimmed by 0 bases and the J gene end by 2 bases; junction bases not matched to a gene: 2. The length of the CDR3 is 16 residues. Germline V CDR1 and CDR2: ENHRY, SYGVKD. The CDR3 DNA sequence: TGTGCCATCAGTGAGTCGACTAGCGGTACCTACAATGAGCAGTTCTTC. It translates to CAISESTSGTYNEQFF.

This chain uses TRBV9 with TRBJ2-1; 11 bases are a match to TRBD2. The CDR3 totals 15 residues. Germline V gene sequence: CDR1 SGDLS, CDR2 YYNGEE. V lost 4 bases to trimming and J lost 6 bases; unmatched junction nucleotides: 6. CDR3 nucleotides: TGTGCCAGCAGCCCGGGACTAGCGGAACTCAATGAGCAGTTCTTC. The encoded protein is CASSPGLAELNEQFF.

Remarks on this clone: This same CDR3 is encoded by further DNA sequences in the sample. The chain links TRBV28 to TRBJ2-7; 8 nucleotides agree with TRBD2. The CDR3 has 12 amino acids. V dropped 7 bases and J dropped 4; count of bases not matched to a gene: 3. The germline CDR1 and CDR2 sequences are MDHEN and SYDVKM. CDR3 sequence (DNA): TGTGCCAGCACCAGCGGGAGTTACGAGCAGTACTTC. It encodes CASTSGSYEQYF.

J is TRBJ2-3 and V is TRBV2; 8 bases are a match to TRBD2. CDR3 length: 16 amino acids. Unmatched junction bases numbered 8, after V lost 6 bases and J lost 0 bases. Germline assignment: CDR1 SNHLY and CDR2 FYNNEI. The CDR3: CASRLTSATSTDTQYF. The CDR3 DNA reads as TGTGCCAGCAGACTGACTAGCGCAACTAGCACAGATACGCAGTATTTT.

The V and J genes are TRBV10-1 and TRBJ2-7; 11 bases agree with TRBD2. The length of the CDR3 is 16 residues. The V segment lost 4 bases and the J segment 2 bases; nucleotides outside the gene matches: 7. Germline V CDR1 and CDR2: WNHNN, SYGVQD (reference sequence). The CDR3 DNA reads TGCGCCAGCAGTGCGACTAGCGGGATGTCCCCCTACGAGCAGTACTTC. Protein product: CASSATSGMSPYEQYF.

This chain links TRBV15 with TRBJ2-7; TRBD2 aligns across 7 bases. CDR1 and CDR2 from the germline V gene are LNHNV and YYDKDF (reference sequence). The CDR3 covers 14 residues. Unmatched junction bases numbered 3, after V lost 0 bases and J lost 4 bases. The CDR3 sequence is CATSRELASYEQYF. The CDR3 DNA reads TGTGCCACCAGCAGAGAACTAGCGAGTTACGAGCAGTACTTC.

This chain joins TRBV28 and TRBJ2-7; 10 bases match TRBD2. The length of the CDR3 is 14 residues. Germline CDR1 and CDR2: MDHEN and SYDVKM. V gave up 5 bases and J gave up 0 bases; unmatched junction bases: 1. This CDR3 is CASSLAGVSYEQYF. The CDR3 DNA follows: TGTGCCAGCAGTCTAGCGGGAGTCTCCTACGAGCAGTACTTC.

The CDR3 is CASSAEVAGNTIYF. CDR3 nucleotides: TGCGCCAGCAGCGCGGAGGTTGCTGGAAACACCATATATTTT. The J gene is TRBJ1-3, the V gene TRBV5-1, with unresolved D. CDR1 and CDR2 from the germline V gene are SGHRS and YFSETQ. CDR3 length equals 14 residues. V was pared by 4 bases and J by 2 bases, with 10 bases between.

CDR3 region: CASSLGRGITSYEQYF. As DNA, the CDR3 is TGTGCCAGCAGTTTAGGGCGGGGAATCACCTCCTACGAGCAGTACTTC. This chain uses TRBV28 with TRBJ2-7; a possible D gene is TRBD2 (6 bases). Germline V lookup: CDR1 MDHEN, CDR2 SYDVKM. V lost 2 bases to trimming and J lost 0 bases, with 14 bases between them. This CDR3 has 16 amino acids.

In this sample, this clone turned up once. This sequence joins TRBV27 and TRBJ2-7; maybe TRBD2 (5 bases). Germline CDR1 and CDR2: MNHEY and SMNVEV (reference sequence). V gave up 5 bases and J gave up 2 bases, with 22 bases separating them. CDR3 length: 17 amino acids. CDR3 amino acids: CASSPTSLSGYPYEQYF. The CDR3 nucleotides read TGTGCCAGCAGTCCAACTTCCCTAAGCGGTTACCCCTACGAGCAGTACTTC.

Points on this clone: This sample also contains other DNA sequences that code for the same CDR3. The chain has TRBV29-1 and TRBJ2-1; 9 bases agree with TRBD2. V trimming: 4 bases; J trimming: 5 bases; junction bases outside the gene matches: 3. The germline gives CDR1 SQVTM, CDR2 ANQGSEA. This CDR3 is built from 13 residues. The CDR3 spells CSVARTSDNEQFF. CDR3 DNA sequence: TGCAGCGTTGCAAGGACTAGCGACAATGAGCAGTTCTTC.

The chain is built from TRBV28 and TRBJ2-7; D uncertain. Germline-derived CDR1 and CDR2 are MDHEN and SYDVKM. Trimming removed 6 bases at V and 3 bases at J, with 12 bases between. This CDR3 is 13 amino acids long. The CDR3 nucleotides read TGTGCCAGCAGACCGGGTCTTCACTACGAGCAGTACTTC. This sequence encodes CASRPGLHYEQYF. Supplemented by reference TRBV28 and TRBJ2-7, the full variable domain reads DVKVTQSSRYLVKRTGEKVFLECVQDMDHENMFWYRQDPGLGLRLIYFSYDVKMKEKGDIPEGYSVSREKKERFSLILESASTNQTSMYLCASRPGLHYEQYFGPGTRLTVT.

The chain carries TRBV28 and TRBJ1-2; D gene ambiguous. Looked up from germline, CDR1 is MDHEN and CDR2 is SYDVKM. The germline V and J ends were trimmed by 3 bases and 5 bases, with 13 bases remaining between them. The CDR3 loop spans 14 amino acids. The CDR3 nucleotides are TGTGCCAGCAGTTTTGGGCCTCCCGTTTATGGCTACACCTTC. Translation: CASSFGPPVYGYTF.

The chain couples TRBV5-1 to TRBJ1-5; TRBD1 matches 11 bases. J gave up 1 base and V 3 bases, and 3 bases lay outside the gene matches. Germline CDR1 and CDR2: SGHRS and YFSETQ. The CDR3 consists of 16 residues. CDR3 amino acids: CASSSGQGGSNQPQHF. CDR3 nucleotide sequence: TGCGCCAGCAGCTCGGGACAGGGGGGAAGCAATCAGCCCCAGCATTTT. The whole variable domain, filled in from reference TRBV5-1 and TRBJ1-5, reads KAGVTQTPRYLIKTRGQQVTLSCSPISGHRSVSWYQQTPGQGLQFLFEYFSETQRNKGNFPGRFSGRQFSNSRSEMNVSTLELGDSALYLCASSSGQGGSNQPQHFGDGTRLSIL.

This clone appeared a single time. V is TRBV10-3 and J is TRBJ2-5; D not certain. CDR1 is ENHRY and CDR2 is SYGVKD in the germline V gene. Between the trimmed V and J ends, which lost 6 bases and 4 bases, there was a span of 6 bases. There are 11 residues in the CDR3. The CDR3 here is CAISFRETQYF. CDR3 DNA sequence: TGTGCCATCAGCTTCAGAGAGACCCAGTACTTC.